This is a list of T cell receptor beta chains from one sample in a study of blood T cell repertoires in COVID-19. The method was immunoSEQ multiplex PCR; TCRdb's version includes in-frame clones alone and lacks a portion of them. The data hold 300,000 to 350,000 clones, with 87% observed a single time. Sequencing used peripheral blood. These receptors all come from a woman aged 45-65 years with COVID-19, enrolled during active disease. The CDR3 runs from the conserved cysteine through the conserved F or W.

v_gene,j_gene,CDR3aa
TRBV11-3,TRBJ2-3,CASSLGRSSDTQYF
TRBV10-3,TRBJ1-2,CAISEGTQGNYGYTF
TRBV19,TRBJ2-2,CASKIAGGPIGELFF
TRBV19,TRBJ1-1,CASSINGNTEAFF
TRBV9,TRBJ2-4,CASSPNRVSYIQYF
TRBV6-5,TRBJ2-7,CASTKTTSSYEQYF
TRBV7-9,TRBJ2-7,CASSREAGGYYEQYF
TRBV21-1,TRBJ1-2,CASSKVGRGYGYTF
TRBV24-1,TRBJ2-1,CATSERPGTSYNEQFF
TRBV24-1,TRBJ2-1,CATSDPRARKQFF
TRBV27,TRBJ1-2,CASSLEGDTGYTF
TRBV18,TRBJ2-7,CASSSSGSRYEQYF
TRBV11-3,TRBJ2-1,CASSSLTGGTYNEQFF
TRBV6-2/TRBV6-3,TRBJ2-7,CASSRLAGGPYEQYF
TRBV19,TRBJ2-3,CASSTPGGRASISTADTQYF
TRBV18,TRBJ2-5,CASGLAGGPRETQYF
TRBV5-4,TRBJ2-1,CASSFAARQGAYEQFF
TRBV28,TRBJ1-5,CASQQGEKQPQHF
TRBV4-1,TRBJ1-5,CASSLTGEGQPQHF
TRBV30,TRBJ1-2,CAWSSPGQGADGYTF
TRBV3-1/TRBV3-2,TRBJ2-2,CASSLTGGGELFF
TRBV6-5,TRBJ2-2,CASSRSGTGELFF
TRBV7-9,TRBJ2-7,CASSSHTSGRAGEQYF
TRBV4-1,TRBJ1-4,CASSLGGRGEKLFF
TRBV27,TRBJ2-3,CASSLFFSGSRVDTQYF
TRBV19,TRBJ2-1,CASSRGLAPYNEQFF
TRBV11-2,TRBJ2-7,CASSLVRYAIAEQYF
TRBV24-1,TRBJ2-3,CATSDLRELDTQYF
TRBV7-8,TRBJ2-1,CASSTPEGNEQFF
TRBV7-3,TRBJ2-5,CASSVNSRGTETQYF
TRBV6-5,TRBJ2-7,CASSLQGSSYEQYF
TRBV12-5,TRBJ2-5,CASGLGLAEQETQYF
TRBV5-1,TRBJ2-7,CASSTGTERNEQYF
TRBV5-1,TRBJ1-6,CASSLGGTNNSPLHF
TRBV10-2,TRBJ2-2,CASSDFDYNTGELFF
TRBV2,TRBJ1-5,CASSAGTASNQPQHF
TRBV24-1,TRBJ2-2,CATQQGSHTGELFF
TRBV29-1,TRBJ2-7,CSVTGNSVDEQYF
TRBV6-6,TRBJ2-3,CASSYSASGSTDTQYF
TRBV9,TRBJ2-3,CASSVAVGGRITDTQYF
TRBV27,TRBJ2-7,CASSSQGAPEQYF
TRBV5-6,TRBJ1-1,CASSLVGRTEAFF
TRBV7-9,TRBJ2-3,CASAKGGGGKTDTQYF
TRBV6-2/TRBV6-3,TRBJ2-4,CASSYPRGRQYF
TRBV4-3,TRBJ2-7,CASSQGRDSTYEQYF